The 4 T cell receptor beta chains below all came from one sample that was sequenced in a study of T cell repertoires in cytomegalovirus infection. No antigen has been assigned to these receptors. TCRdb used MiXCR to reprocess the reads, holding one entry per CDR3 protein. The table shows around 340,000 distinct CDR3 sequences, with almost 30% occurring only once. The source material was cultured PBMCs, sampled from culture after CMV antigen stimulation. Source of these receptors: a human donor in good health (CMV status not recorded). Some clones in this sample may be carry-over from other donors' samples.

This clonotype was seen only a few times. The chain uses TRBV7-3 and TRBJ2-1, with 10 bases identical to TRBD2. Losses at the gene ends were 1 base for V and 3 bases for J; bases not matched to a gene: 3. The CDR3 has 16 residues. CDR1 and CDR2 (germline): SGHTA, FQGTGA. Here the CDR3 reads CASSLRWTSGYNEQFF. The CDR3 DNA follows: TGTGCCAGCAGCTTAAGGTGGACTAGCGGCTACAATGAGCAGTTCTTC.

This clonotype was counted a few times. This chain uses TRBV15 with TRBJ2-2; a possible D gene is TRBD1 (6 bases). The V gene lost 1 base and the J gene lost 3 bases, with 9 bases spanning the gap. The CDR3 is made up of 15 amino acids. CDR1 is LNHNV and CDR2 is YYDKDF in the germline V gene (reference sequence). The CDR3 DNA reads as TGTGCCACCAGCAGAGTGGACAGAGACACCGGGGAGCTGTTTTTT. It is translated as CATSRVDRDTGELFF. The whole variable domain, filled in from reference TRBV15 and TRBJ2-2, reads DAMVIQNPRYQVTQFGKPVTLSCSQTLNHNVMYWYQQKSSQAPKLLFHYYDKDFNNEADTPDNFQSRRPNTSFCFLDIRSPGLGDTAMYLCATSRVDRDTGELFFGEGSRLTVL.

This chain connects TRBV7-2 to TRBJ2-7; D is ambiguous. Germline V gives CDR1 SGHTA, CDR2 FQGNSA. Trimming removed 7 bases from V and 3 bases from J, with 16 bases in between. The CDR3 totals 14 residues. CDR3 sequence (DNA): TGTGCCAGCACGTTCACTTTCGGAAGCTACGAGCAGTACTTC. Residues: CASTFTFGSYEQYF.

The V gene is TRBV30, the J gene TRBJ1-1; D ambiguous. Germline V gene sequence: CDR1 GTSNPN, CDR2 SVGIG (reference sequence). The ends were cut back, 3 bases at V and 0 bases at J, with 8 bases in the middle. The CDR3 runs to 13 residues. CDR3 nucleotide sequence: TGTGCCTGGAGAATCGGGGTGAACACTGAAGCTTTCTTT. It is translated as CAWRIGVNTEAFF.